Presented here are 2 T cell receptor beta chains from one specimen sequenced in a study of T cells expressing NK-cell markers. Reanalyzing the 5' RACE reads, TCRdb keeps one entry per CDR3 protein, without DNA. This sample's clone table lists roughly 300,000 distinct CDR3 sequences. The material sequenced was blood T cells: a sorted CD56 or NKG2C T cell subset, CD4+ or CD8+ T cells, or bulk PBMC T cells (not recorded which). Receptors were obtained from a woman aged 18 to 75 in good health.

This chain uses TRBV29-1 with TRBJ2-3. Germline lookup yields CDR1 SQVTM and CDR2 ANQGSEA. This CDR3 spans 12 amino acids. This chain's CDR3 is CSARTSTDTQYF.

The chain carries TRBV20-1 and TRBJ2-7. The V gene's germline CDR1 is DFQATT and CDR2 SNEGSKA (reference sequence). The CDR3 loop spans 15 amino acids. The CDR3 region is CSAGGARRSSDEQYF.